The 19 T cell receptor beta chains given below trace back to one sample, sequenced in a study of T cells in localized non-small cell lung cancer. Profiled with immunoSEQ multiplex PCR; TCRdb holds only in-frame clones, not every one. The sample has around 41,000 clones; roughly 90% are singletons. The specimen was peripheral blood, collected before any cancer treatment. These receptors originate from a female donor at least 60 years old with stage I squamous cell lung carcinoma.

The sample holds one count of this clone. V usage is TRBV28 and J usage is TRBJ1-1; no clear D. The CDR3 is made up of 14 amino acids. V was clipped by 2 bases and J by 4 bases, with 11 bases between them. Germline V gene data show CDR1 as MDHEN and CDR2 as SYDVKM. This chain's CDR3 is CASSLRGEGTEAFF. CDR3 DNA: TGTGCCAGCAGTTTACGGGGAGAGGGCACTGAAGCTTTCTTT.

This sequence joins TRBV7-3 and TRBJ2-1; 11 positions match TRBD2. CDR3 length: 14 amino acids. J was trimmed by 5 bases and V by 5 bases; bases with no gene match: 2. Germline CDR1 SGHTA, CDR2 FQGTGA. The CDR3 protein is CASSPSGRHNEQFF. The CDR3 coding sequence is TGTGCCAGCAGCCCTAGCGGGAGGCACAATGAGCAGTTCTTC.

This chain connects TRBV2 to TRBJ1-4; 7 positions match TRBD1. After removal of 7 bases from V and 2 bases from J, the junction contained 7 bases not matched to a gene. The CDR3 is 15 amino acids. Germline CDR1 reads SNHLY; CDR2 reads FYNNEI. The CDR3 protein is CASTLPTGTNEKLFF. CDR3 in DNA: TGTGCCAGCACTCTGCCGACAGGGACTAATGAAAAACTGTTTTTT.

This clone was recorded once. This CDR3 is CASSLVGTGQDYGYTF. In DNA form, the CDR3 reads TGTGCCAGCAGCTTAGTGGGGACAGGTCAGGACTATGGCTACACCTTC. The chain couples TRBV7-2 to TRBJ1-2, with 8 bases identical to TRBD1. Germline CDR1 is SGHTA and CDR2 is FQGNSA. The CDR3 has 16 residues. The V segment lost 1 base and the J segment 3 bases; nucleotides outside the gene matches: 7.

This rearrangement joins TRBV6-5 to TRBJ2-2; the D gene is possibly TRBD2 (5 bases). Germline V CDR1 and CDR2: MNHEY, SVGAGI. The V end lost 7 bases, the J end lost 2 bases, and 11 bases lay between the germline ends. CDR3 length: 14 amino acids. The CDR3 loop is CASTSGSNTGELFF. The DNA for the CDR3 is TGTGCCAGCACCTCGGGGAGTAACACCGGGGAGCTGTTTTTT.

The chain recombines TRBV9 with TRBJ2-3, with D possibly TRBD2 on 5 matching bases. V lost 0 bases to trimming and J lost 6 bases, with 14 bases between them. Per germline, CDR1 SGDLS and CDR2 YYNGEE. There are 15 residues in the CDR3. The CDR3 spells CASSVEAASPDTQYF. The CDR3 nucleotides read TGTGCCAGCAGCGTAGAGGCAGCTAGCCCCGATACGCAGTATTTT.

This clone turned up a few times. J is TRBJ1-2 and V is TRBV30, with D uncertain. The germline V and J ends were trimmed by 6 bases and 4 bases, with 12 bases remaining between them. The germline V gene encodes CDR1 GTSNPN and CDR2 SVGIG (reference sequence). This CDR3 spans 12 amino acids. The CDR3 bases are TGTGCCTGTACGGACGGTCTCTATGGCTACACCTTC. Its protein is CACTDGLYGYTF.

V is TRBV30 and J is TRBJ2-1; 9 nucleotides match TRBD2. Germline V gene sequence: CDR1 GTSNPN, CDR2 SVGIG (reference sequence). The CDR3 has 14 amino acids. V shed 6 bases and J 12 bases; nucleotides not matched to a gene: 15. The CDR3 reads CACLRGMSGRTQFF. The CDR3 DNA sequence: TGTGCCTGCCTCAGGGGGATGAGCGGGAGGACGCAGTTCTTC.

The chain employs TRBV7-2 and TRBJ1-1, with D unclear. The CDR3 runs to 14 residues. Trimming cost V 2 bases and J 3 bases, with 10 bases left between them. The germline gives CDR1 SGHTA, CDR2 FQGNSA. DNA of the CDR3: TGTGCCAGCAGCTTACCCTCATGGGACACTGAAGCTTTCTTT. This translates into CASSLPSWDTEAFF.

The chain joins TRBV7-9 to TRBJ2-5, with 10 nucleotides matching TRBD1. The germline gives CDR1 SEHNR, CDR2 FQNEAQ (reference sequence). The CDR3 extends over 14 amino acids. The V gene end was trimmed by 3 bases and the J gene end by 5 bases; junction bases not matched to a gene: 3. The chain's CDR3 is CASSLGQGPETQYF. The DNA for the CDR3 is TGTGCCAGCAGCTTGGGACAGGGGCCGGAGACCCAGTACTTC.

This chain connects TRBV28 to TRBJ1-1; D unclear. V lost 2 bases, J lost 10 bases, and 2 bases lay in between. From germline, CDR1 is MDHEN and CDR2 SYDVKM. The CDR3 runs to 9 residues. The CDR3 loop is CASSLTAFF. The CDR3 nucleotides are TGTGCCAGCAGTTTAACAGCTTTCTTT.

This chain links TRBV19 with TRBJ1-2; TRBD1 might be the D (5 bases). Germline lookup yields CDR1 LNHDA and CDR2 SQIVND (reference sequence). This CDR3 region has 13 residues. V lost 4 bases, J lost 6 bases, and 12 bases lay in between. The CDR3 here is CASSTMSRDGYTF. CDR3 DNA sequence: TGTGCCAGTAGTACCATGAGCAGGGATGGCTACACCTTC.

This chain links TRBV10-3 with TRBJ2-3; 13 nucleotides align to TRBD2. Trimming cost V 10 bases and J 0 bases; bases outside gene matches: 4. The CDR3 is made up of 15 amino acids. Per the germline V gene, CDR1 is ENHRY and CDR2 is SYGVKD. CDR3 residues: CASATSGRSTDTQYF. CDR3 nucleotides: TGTGCCAGTGCGACTAGCGGGAGGAGCACAGATACGCAGTATTTT.

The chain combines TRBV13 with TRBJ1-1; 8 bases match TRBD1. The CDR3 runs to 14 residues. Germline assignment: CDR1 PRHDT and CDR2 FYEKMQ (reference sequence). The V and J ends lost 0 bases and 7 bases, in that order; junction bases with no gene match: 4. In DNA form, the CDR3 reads TGTGCCAGCAGCTTAGGCACAGGGGGTATTGAAGCTTTCTTT. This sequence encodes CASSLGTGGIEAFF.

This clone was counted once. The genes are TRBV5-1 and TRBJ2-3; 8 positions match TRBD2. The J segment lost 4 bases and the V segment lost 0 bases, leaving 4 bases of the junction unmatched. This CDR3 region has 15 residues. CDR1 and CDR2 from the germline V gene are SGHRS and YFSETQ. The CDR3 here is CASSLDGRAADTQYF. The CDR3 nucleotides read TGCGCCAGCAGCTTGGACGGGAGGGCAGCAGATACGCAGTATTTT.

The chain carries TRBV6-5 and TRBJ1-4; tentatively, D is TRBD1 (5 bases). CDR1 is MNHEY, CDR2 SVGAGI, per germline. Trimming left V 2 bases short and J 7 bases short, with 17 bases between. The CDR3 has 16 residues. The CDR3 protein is CASSYKLEGRSEKLFF. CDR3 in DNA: TGTGCCAGCAGTTACAAGTTAGAGGGGAGGAGTGAAAAACTGTTTTTT.

CDR3 nucleotide sequence: TGTGCCAGTGGTTGGCAGGGGACAGATACGCAGTATTTT. It encodes CASGWQGTDTQYF. The chain is built from TRBV19 and TRBJ2-3; tentatively, D is TRBD1 (6 bases). The length of the CDR3 is 13 residues. Trimming pared 8 bases from V and 3 bases from J, leaving 12 bases between. Per germline, CDR1 LNHDA and CDR2 SQIVND (reference sequence).

CDR3 in amino acids: CASSKGPAETQYF. The CDR3 region has the DNA TGTGCCAGCAGCAAAGGACCCGCGGAGACCCAGTACTTC. This chain joins TRBV21-1 and TRBJ2-5. TRBV21-1 constitutes a pseudogene. The CDR3 length is 13 residues.

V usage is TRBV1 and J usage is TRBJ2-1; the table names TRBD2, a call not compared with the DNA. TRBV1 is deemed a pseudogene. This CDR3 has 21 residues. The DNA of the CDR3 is TGCACCAGCAGCCAAGATATATGGGGGTTCCTAGCGGGAGGGCCTTGCGATGAGCAGTTCTTC. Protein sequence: CTSSQDIWGFLAGGPCDEQFF.